This T cell receptor (beta chain) was sequenced for a study of early T cells in non-severe SARS-CoV-2 infection. Overall study: The sequenced material was bulk RNA from unsorted whole blood, and its chains were unpaired. Findings and caveats of the study: There was a bias toward anti-spike CD8 responses in VDJdb matching, which missed private and CD4 specificities.

Trimming stripped 4 bases from V and 7 bases from J, with 11 bases between. The CDR3 spans 13 residues. The germline V gene encodes CDR1 SGHAT and CDR2 FQNNGV. The TCR library protocol attached unique molecular identifiers to the individual cDNA molecules. TCRdb analysed the 5' RACE reads with MiXCR anew, one entry per CDR3 protein. The table shows about 50,000 distinct CDR3 sequences, with about 16% occurring only once. In this sample, this clonotype turned up many times. Its antigen is unidentified. The sequence came from an adult who was a healthcare worker with PCR-confirmed SARS-CoV-2 infection or an uninfected control (not recorded which). The sequencing here drew on whole blood, taken at baseline. The chain recombines TRBV11-2 with TRBJ1-3, with D tentatively TRBD1 (6 bases). The DNA of the CDR3 is TGTGCCAGCAGCTACAGGGAATGGAACACCATATATTTT. This translates into CASSYREWNTIYF.